This TCR beta chain came from a study of beta chain features in type 1 diabetes. Study outcomes and limitations: In the patient group, naive, central memory and Treg TCRB repertoires seemed more alike than in the healthy donor group.

This clone has just a few counts. Its antigen is currently unknown. The germline CDR1 and CDR2 sequences are SGHTA and FQGNSA. The CDR3 loop spans 15 amino acids. The J segment lost 8 bases and the V segment lost 5 bases, leaving 8 bases of the junction unmatched. The sequenced template was cDNA made from the entire isolated RNA. Sequencing was performed with immunoSEQ multiplex PCR; in TCRdb, only in-frame clones are kept and a portion is missing. The table lists approximately 110,000 clones, almost 40% of them singletons. The TCR comes from a woman under 30 in good health. The chain links TRBV7-2 to TRBJ1-6, with 8 bases that match TRBD1. What was sequenced was stem cell memory CD4+ T cells from blood. The CDR3 loop is CASSLGQGGHSPLHF. The DNA of the CDR3 is TGTGCCAGCAGCCTCGGACAGGGTGGTCATTCACCCCTCCACTTT.